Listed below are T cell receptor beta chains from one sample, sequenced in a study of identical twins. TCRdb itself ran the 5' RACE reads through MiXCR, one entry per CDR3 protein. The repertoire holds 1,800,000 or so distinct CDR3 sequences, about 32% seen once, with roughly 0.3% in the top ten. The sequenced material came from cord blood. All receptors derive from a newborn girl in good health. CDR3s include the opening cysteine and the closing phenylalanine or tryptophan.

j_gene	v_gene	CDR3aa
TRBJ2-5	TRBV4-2	CASSQTLAGGQETQYF
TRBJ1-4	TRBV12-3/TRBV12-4	CASSLDSLNEKLFF
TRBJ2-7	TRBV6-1	CASSGRTGLSEQYF
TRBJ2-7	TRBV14	CTSSQAGTGRYEQYF
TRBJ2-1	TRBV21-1	CASSKVGGKDCNEQFF
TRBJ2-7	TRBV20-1	CSARDYRGRIPKGQYF
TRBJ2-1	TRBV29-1	CSVDGSGYNEQFF
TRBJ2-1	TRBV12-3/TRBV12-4	CASNTRSGDNEQFF
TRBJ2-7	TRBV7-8	CASSLGFGLASEQYF
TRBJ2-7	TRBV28	CASRQGLNYEQYF
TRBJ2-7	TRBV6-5	CASRAGLARYEQYF
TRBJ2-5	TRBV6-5	CASSSPLGGETQYF
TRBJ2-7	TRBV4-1	CASSQGGLGSYEQYF
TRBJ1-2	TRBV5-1	CASSGDENGYTF
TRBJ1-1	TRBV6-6	CASSYSRGGKTEAFF
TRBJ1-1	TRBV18	CASSRDRDEAFF
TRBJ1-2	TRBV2	CASNHRDYGYTF
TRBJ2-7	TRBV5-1	CASSLVPLGTTYEQYF
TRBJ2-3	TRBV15	CATRPLPSGREGTDTQYF
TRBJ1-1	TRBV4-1	CASSQVMVLWGSPSNEAFF
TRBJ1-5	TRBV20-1	CSARDHLLGPQHF
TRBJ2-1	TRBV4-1	CASSQVTSRDEQFF
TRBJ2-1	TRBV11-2	CASSLDPSSGGYNEQFF
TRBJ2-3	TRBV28	CASRRNTDTQYF
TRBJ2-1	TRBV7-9	CASSLFGREQFF
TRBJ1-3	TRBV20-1	CSRDFYSGNTIYF
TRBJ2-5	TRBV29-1	CSASDGHNEQYF
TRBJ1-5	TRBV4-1	CASSQNRGYSNQPQHF
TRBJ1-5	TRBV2	CASSGPTNQPQHF
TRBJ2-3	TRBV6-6	CASRPSGGDTQYF
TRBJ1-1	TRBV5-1	CASSFIGQGGVANTEAFF
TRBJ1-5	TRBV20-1	CSARTGGGNSNQPQHF
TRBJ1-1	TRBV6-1	CASSERDTEAFF
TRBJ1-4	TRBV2	CASSTSTGGWSEKLFF
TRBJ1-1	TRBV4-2	CASSPTGENTEAFF
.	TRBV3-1	CASSLYPDYEQYF
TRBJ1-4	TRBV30	CAYQGASGKLFF
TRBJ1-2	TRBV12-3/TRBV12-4	CASSWGQVAPTF
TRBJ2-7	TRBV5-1	CASRRDQSSYEQYF
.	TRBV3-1	CASSPYTSDSYNEQYF
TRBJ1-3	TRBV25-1	CASSDGQASGNTIYF
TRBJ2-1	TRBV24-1	CATSDSLGLVDEQFF
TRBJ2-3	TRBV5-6	CASSLVGLADATDTQYF
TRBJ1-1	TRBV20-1	CSARDWGREAFF
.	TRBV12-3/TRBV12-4	CASSPYRNPYEQYF
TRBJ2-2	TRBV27	CASSRFGAGELFF
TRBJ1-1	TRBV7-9	CASSSFPNTEAFF
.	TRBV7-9	CASSSPGIRSYNEQYF
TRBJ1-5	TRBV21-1	CASSKENQPQHF
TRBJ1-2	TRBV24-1	CAASDRTALGGYTF
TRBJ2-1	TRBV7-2	CASSLRPLSSYNEQFF
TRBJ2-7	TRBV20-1	CSARGLAGGPHEQYF
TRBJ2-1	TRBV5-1	CASSPIAGGRLNEQFF
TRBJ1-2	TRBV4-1	CASSQGFFNYGYTF
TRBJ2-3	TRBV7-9	CASSFGRGADTQYF
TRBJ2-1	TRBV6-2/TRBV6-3	CASSYPPFSSSYNEQFF
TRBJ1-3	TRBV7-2	CASSLSGRGNTIYF
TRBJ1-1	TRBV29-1	CSVDVSTPGDTEAFF
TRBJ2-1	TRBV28	CASTRLAGGGNEQFF
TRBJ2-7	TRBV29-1	CSVEVGDVPYEQYF